One sample yielded the 28 T cell receptor beta chains listed below, sequenced in a study of blood T cell repertoires in COVID-19. Some clones are missing from TCRdb's copy, which holds only in-frame ones; the method was immunoSEQ multiplex PCR. Of about 110,000 clones in the sample, over 75% were seen once. Material for sequencing was peripheral blood. These receptors were collected from a human donor in a cohort sampled during active COVID-19.

The DNA for the CDR3 is TGTGCCAGCACCGAGGACAGGGCCTATGGCTACACCTTC. Protein: CASTEDRAYGYTF. The V and J genes are TRBV7-2 and TRBJ1-2, with 8 bases matching TRBD1. Germline V gene data show CDR1 as SGHTA and CDR2 as FQGNSA. The CDR3 runs 13 residues. V trimming: 7 bases; J trimming: 4 bases; junction bases outside the gene matches: 5. The whole variable domain, filled in from reference TRBV7-2 and TRBJ1-2, reads GAGVSQSPSNKVTEKGKDVELRCDPISGHTALYWYRQSLGQGLEFLIYFQGNSAPDKSGLPSDRFSAERTGGSVSTLTIQRTQQEDSAVYLCASTEDRAYGYTFGSGTRLTVV.

The chain carries TRBV6-5 and TRBJ2-1; 11 bases align to TRBD2. This CDR3 is 13 amino acids long. Germline V lookup: CDR1 MNHEY, CDR2 SVGAGI. V shed 2 bases, J shed 15 bases, and the junction held 6 bases outside the gene matches. CDR3: CASSYGTSGPRFF. CDR3 in DNA: TGTGCCAGCAGTTACGGGACTAGCGGACCTCGGTTCTTC.

The V and J genes are TRBV11-2 and TRBJ2-7, with 8 bases identical to TRBD2. After removal of 2 bases from V and 0 bases from J, the junction contained 6 bases not matched to a gene. The CDR3 covers 16 residues. CDR1 and CDR2 from the germline V gene are SGHAT and FQNNGV. CDR3 amino acids: CASSLNPSGSSYEQYF. The CDR3 bases are TGTGCCAGCAGCTTAAATCCCAGCGGGAGCTCCTACGAGCAGTACTTC.

For this clone: An end of the junction differs from the germline gene, which may be a read error. CDR3 amino acids: CASSLDGGNAEAFF. CDR3 DNA sequence: TGTGCCAGCAGCTTAGACGGAGGGAACGCTGAAGCTTTCTTT. The gene calls are TRBV7-9 and TRBJ1-1; D is ambiguous. This CDR3 has 14 amino acids. Germline V CDR1 and CDR2: SEHNR, FQNEAQ (reference sequence).

The rearrangement uses TRBV19 and TRBJ2-1; a possible D gene is TRBD2 (5 bases). The CDR3 spans 13 residues. Germline V gene sequence: CDR1 LNHDA, CDR2 SQIVND (reference sequence). The ends were cut back, 9 bases at V and 0 bases at J, with 9 bases in the middle. For the CDR3, the DNA is TGTGCCAGCGGACTCCACTCCTACAATGAGCAGTTCTTC. Translated: CASGLHSYNEQFF.

V and J are TRBV7-9 and TRBJ1-1, with D possibly being TRBD1 (6 bases). CDR1 SEHNR and CDR2 FQNEAQ come from the germline V gene (reference sequence). The CDR3 has 16 amino acids. V gave up 6 bases and J gave up 0 bases, with 17 bases separating them. The CDR3 is CASRIGGGFMNTEAFF. In DNA form, the CDR3 reads TGTGCCAGCAGAATAGGGGGAGGGTTCATGAACACTGAAGCTTTCTTT.

V usage is TRBV6-5 and J usage is TRBJ2-7; 8 nucleotides align to TRBD1. V trimming: 11 bases; J trimming: 4 bases; junction bases outside the gene matches: 7. This CDR3 is 12 amino acids long. Per the germline V gene, CDR1 is MNHEY and CDR2 is SVGAGI. CDR3 in DNA: TGTGCCTGCGGACAGGGACCTTACGAGCAGTACTTC. The encoded protein is CACGQGPYEQYF.

The V gene is TRBV4-2, the J gene TRBJ2-7, with a tentative D call TRBD2 (5 bases). The V gene lost 0 bases and the J gene lost 11 bases, with 17 bases spanning the gap. Germline V gene data show CDR1 as LGHNA and CDR2 as YNFKEQ. CDR3 length equals 14 residues. The DNA of the CDR3 is TGTGCCAGCAGCCAAGATAAGCACCTAGCAAGAAAGTACTTC. The encoded protein is CASSQDKHLARKYF.

V and J are TRBV10-3 and TRBJ2-7, with 12 bases matching TRBD1. This CDR3 is 16 amino acids long. Germline V lookup: CDR1 ENHRY, CDR2 SYGVKD. J gave up 4 bases and V 3 bases, and 7 bases lay outside the gene matches. The CDR3 spells CAISEPLGQGAYEQYF. For the CDR3, the DNA is TGTGCCATCAGTGAACCTTTGGGACAGGGGGCTTACGAGCAGTACTTC.

The chain links TRBV11-2 to TRBJ1-1; maybe TRBD1 (5 bases). Germline V gene lookup returns CDR1 SGHAT and CDR2 FQNNGV. The V and J ends lost 8 bases and 5 bases respectively, with 12 bases between them. The CDR3 sequence is 12 residues long. CDR3 loop: CASGLGGTEAFF. CDR3 sequence (DNA): TGTGCCAGCGGATTGGGGGGGACTGAAGCTTTCTTT.

V gene TRBV4-1 combines with J gene TRBJ2-7; D is possibly TRBD1 (6 bases). Germline CDR1 and CDR2: MGHRA and YSYEKL. The CDR3 has 14 amino acids. V lost 6 bases and J 6 bases, leaving 18 bases between the germline ends. DNA of the CDR3: TGCGCCAGCAGTTCCCTAGGGGGAAGGGGCGAGCAGTACTTC. Amino acid sequence: CASSSLGGRGEQYF.

J is TRBJ2-7 and V is TRBV12-3 or TRBV12-4, with D maybe TRBD2 (5 bases). Trimming pared 7 bases from V and 6 bases from J, leaving 10 bases between. CDR3 length: 11 amino acids. Written as DNA, the CDR3 is TGTGCCAGCACTACCGGAGGCGAGCAGTACTTC. Amino acid sequence: CASTTGGEQYF.

This clone was picked up a small number of times. The rearrangement joins TRBV2 to TRBJ2-7; possibly TRBD1 for D (6 bases). CDR1 and CDR2 from the germline V gene are SNHLY and FYNNEI. The CDR3 contains 14 residues. V lost 8 bases and J 6 bases, leaving 20 bases between the germline ends. This CDR3 is CASGAPGTTFEQYF. The CDR3 nucleotides are TGTGCCAGCGGAGCCCCCGGGACAACCTTCGAGCAGTACTTC.

The V and J genes are TRBV5-6 and TRBJ1-2; TRBD1 aligns across 7 bases. The J segment lost 7 bases and the V segment lost 2 bases, leaving 8 bases of the junction unmatched. The CDR3 is 14 residues long. The V gene's germline CDR1 is SGHDT and CDR2 YYEEEE. CDR3 nucleotides: TGTGCCAGCAGCTTCACTATTCAGGGGGGTGGCTACACCTTC. The encoded protein is CASSFTIQGGGYTF.

The chain employs TRBV6-6 and TRBJ2-6; D is uncertain. There are 15 residues in the CDR3. CDR1 and CDR2 (germline): MNHNY, SVGAGI (reference sequence). The V gene lost 5 bases and the J gene lost 0 bases, with 8 bases spanning the gap. CDR3 DNA: TGTGCCAGCAGTCACCGAGGCTCTGGGGCCAACGTCCTGACTTTC. It codes for CASSHRGSGANVLTF.

The rearrangement uses TRBV25-1 and TRBJ2-4; perhaps TRBD1 as D (5 bases). V lost 2 bases and J 2 bases, leaving 19 bases between the germline ends. CDR1 and CDR2 (germline): MGHDK, SYGVNS. The CDR3 consists of 18 residues. CDR3 sequence (DNA): TGTGCCAGCAGTGAAAGGGGCAGTGTAAAGTCGTCCAAAAACATTCAGTACTTC. It yields the protein CASSERGSVKSSKNIQYF.

This clone was recorded a few times. The rearrangement uses TRBV29-1 and TRBJ1-5, with D perhaps TRBD1 (6 bases). The CDR3 is made up of 12 amino acids. The germline V gene encodes CDR1 SQVTM and CDR2 ANQGSEA. Between the trimmed V and J ends, which lost 4 bases and 5 bases, there was a span of 9 bases. The CDR3 loop reads CSVVQGDQPQHF. CDR3 in DNA: TGCAGCGTTGTACAGGGAGATCAGCCCCAGCATTTT.

The rearrangement links TRBV3-1 (or the pseudogene TRBV3-2) to TRBJ2-7; 11 bases are shared with TRBD1. In germline, CDR1 is LGHDT, CDR2 YNNKEL (reference sequence). This CDR3 comprises 14 residues. The trim removed 4 bases at V and 4 bases at J, leaving 3 bases unmatched. CDR3 DNA sequence: TGTGCCAGCAGCCGGACAGGGGGCCGATACGAGCAGTACTTC. Its translation: CASSRTGGRYEQYF.

The V and J genes are TRBV7-9 and TRBJ1-2, with no clear D. With 5 bases removed from V and 8 bases from J, the gap between germline ends came to 15 bases. Germline V gives CDR1 SEHNR, CDR2 FQNEAQ (reference sequence). The CDR3 covers 13 residues. The CDR3 sequence: CASSPYEVRGYTF. DNA of the CDR3: TGTGCCAGCAGCCCTTATGAAGTACGGGGCTACACCTTC.

V is TRBV4-1 and J is TRBJ2-3, with 10 bases matching TRBD2. The CDR3 extends over 20 amino acids. The germline V gene has CDR1 MGHRA and CDR2 YSYEKL. V shed 3 bases and J 1 base; nucleotides not matched to a gene: 16. The CDR3 sequence is CASSHFASGRSVAGTDTQYF. The CDR3 coding sequence is TGCGCCAGCAGCCATTTTGCTAGCGGGAGATCCGTCGCGGGCACAGATACGCAGTATTTT.

V is TRBV5-6 and J is TRBJ1-2; possibly TRBD1 for D (5 bases). Germline assignment: CDR1 SGHDT and CDR2 YYEEEE. The CDR3 consists of 16 residues. Trimming shortened V by 4 bases and J by 4 bases, and 20 bases separated the two germline ends. The CDR3 DNA sequence: TGTGCCAGCAGCCCGATTCCAGGGCCCCAACCCTATGGCTACACCTTC. This gives the protein CASSPIPGPQPYGYTF.

The J gene is TRBJ2-2, the V gene TRBV7-3, with D perhaps TRBD2 (5 bases). Trimming pared 3 bases from V and 4 bases from J, leaving 12 bases between. The CDR3 consists of 15 residues. CDR1 and CDR2 from the germline V gene are SGHTA and FQGTGA. The DNA for the CDR3 is TGTGCCAGCAGCTTTTCAGCCGAGGGCACCGGGGAGCTGTTTTTT. Translation gives CASSFSAEGTGELFF.

The J gene is TRBJ1-6, the V gene TRBV27; TRBD1 agrees at 8 bases. The CDR3 is 17 residues long. The germline V gene encodes CDR1 MNHEY and CDR2 SMNVEV (reference sequence). V shed 6 bases and J 10 bases; nucleotides not matched to a gene: 17. In nucleotides, the CDR3 is TGTGCCAGCAGCCGGAACCTCCGACAGGGGTCGGGCTCACCCCTCCACTTT. As protein: CASSRNLRQGSGSPLHF.

This chain connects TRBV5-3 to TRBJ1-4; the D gene is possibly TRBD1 (6 bases). TRBV5-3 is treated as an ORF (open reading frame) with a function not yet certain. The V end was cut by 0 bases, the J end by 0 bases, with 12 bases between. The CDR3 totals 17 residues. The chain's CDR3 is CARSLAMNRATNEKLFF. The CDR3 DNA follows: TGTGCCAGAAGCTTGGCTATGAACAGGGCAACTAATGAAAAACTGTTTTTT.

This CDR3 reads CAIGTGQTAFF. Written as DNA, the CDR3 is TGTGCCATCGGGACAGGGCAAACAGCTTTCTTT. V and J are TRBV10-3 and TRBJ1-1; TRBD1 matches 9 bases. The CDR3 is 11 amino acids. Per the germline V gene, CDR1 is ENHRY and CDR2 is SYGVKD. The junction had 5 bases not matched to a gene; V was cut back by 8 bases and J by 10 bases.

This sequence joins TRBV7-9 and TRBJ2-1; TRBD1 aligns across 10 bases. The germline CDR1 and CDR2 sequences are SEHNR and FQNEAQ (reference sequence). With V trimmed by 6 bases and J by 3 bases, 8 bases remained unmatched. The CDR3 runs to 16 residues. The CDR3 is CASSSTGTGVYNEQFF. Written as DNA, the CDR3 is TGTGCCAGCAGTTCGACCGGGACAGGGGTCTACAATGAGCAGTTCTTC.

This chain connects TRBV27 to TRBJ2-7, with D perhaps TRBD2 (6 bases). The CDR3 length is 12 residues. Germline assignment: CDR1 MNHEY and CDR2 SMNVEV (reference sequence). Trimming took 5 bases from V and 7 from J, leaving 12 bases between them. CDR3 in DNA: TGTGCCAGCAGTCAGACTAGAGAAGAGCAGTACTTC. Residues: CASSQTREEQYF.

V and J are TRBV5-4 and TRBJ2-1; 9 bases line up with TRBD1. The CDR3 consists of 16 residues. Per germline, CDR1 SGHNT and CDR2 YYREEE (reference sequence). Unmatched junction bases numbered 9, after V lost 4 bases and J lost 4 bases. The CDR3 protein is CASSPTGDRAYNEQFF. Written as DNA, the CDR3 is TGTGCCAGCAGCCCGACTGGGGACAGGGCGTACAATGAGCAGTTCTTC.